This T cell receptor (beta chain) stems from a study of blood T cells in healthy people across ages. Using a J-beta primer mix together with a sample-barcoded 5' primer, a second PCR was run for about 7 to 12 cycles. TCRdb reanalysed the 5' RACE reads using MiXCR and keeps one entry per CDR3 protein. Found here are about 760,000 distinct CDR3 sequences, roughly three fifths of them singletons; the top ten hold 20% to 30%. The donors, healthy Caucasians from Russia, were aged about 6 to 95. Isolated per sample were at least 7 million PBMCs. The length of the CDR3 is 13 residues. The TCR comes from a man in his forties or fifties in good health. This sequence joins TRBV21-1 and TRBJ2-7. TRBV21-1 is a pseudogene locus. The sequencing sample was made of blood. CDR3 amino acids: CASSKGRSYEQYF. The CDR3 nucleotides are TGTGCCAGCAGCAAAGGACGGTCCTACGAGCAGTACTTC.